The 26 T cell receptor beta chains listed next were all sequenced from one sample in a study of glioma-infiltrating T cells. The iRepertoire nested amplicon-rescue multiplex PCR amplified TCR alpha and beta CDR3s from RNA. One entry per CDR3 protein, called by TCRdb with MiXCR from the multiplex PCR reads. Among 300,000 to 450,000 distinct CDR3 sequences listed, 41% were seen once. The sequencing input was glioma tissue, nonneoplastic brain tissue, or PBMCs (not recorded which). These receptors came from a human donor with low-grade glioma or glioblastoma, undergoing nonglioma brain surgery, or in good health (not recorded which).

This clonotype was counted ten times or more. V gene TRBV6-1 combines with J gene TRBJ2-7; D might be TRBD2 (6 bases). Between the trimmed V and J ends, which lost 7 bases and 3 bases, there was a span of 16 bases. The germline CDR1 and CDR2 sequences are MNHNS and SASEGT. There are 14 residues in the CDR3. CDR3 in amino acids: CASTNSGADYEQYF. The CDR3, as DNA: TGTGCCAGCACCAATAGCGGAGCGGACTACGAGCAGTACTTC.

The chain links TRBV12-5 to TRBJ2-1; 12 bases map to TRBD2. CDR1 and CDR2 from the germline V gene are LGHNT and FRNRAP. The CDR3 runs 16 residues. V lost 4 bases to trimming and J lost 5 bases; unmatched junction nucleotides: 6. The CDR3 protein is CASGSLAGGPDNEQFF. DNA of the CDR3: TGTGCTAGTGGTTCGCTAGCGGGAGGGCCGGACAATGAGCAGTTCTTC.

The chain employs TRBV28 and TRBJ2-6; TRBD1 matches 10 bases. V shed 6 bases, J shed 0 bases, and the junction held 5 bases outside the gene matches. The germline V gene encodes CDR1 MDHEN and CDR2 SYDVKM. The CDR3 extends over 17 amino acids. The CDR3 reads CASRSGTGDSGANVLTF. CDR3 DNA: TGTGCCAGCAGATCCGGGACAGGGGACTCTGGGGCCAACGTCCTGACTTTC.

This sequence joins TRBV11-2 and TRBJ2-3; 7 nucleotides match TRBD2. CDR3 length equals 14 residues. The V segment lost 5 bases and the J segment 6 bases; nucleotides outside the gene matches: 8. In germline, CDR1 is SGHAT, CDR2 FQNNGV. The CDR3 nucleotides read TGTGCCAGCAGCCCTCGGGACTATCAGGATACGCAGTATTTT. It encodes CASSPRDYQDTQYF.

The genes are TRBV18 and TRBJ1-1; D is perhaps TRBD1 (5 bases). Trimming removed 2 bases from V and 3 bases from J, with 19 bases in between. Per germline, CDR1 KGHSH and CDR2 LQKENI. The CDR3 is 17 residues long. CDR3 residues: CASSPIGGQLGYTEAFF. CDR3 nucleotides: TGTGCCAGCTCACCAATCGGAGGACAACTGGGGTACACTGAAGCTTTCTTT.

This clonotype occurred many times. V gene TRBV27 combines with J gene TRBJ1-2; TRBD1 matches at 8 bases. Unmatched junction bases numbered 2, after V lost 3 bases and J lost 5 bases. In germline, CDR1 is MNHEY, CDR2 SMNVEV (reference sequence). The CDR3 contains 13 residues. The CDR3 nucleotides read TGTGCCAGCAGTTTTCACAGGGGGTATGGCTACACCTTC. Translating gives CASSFHRGYGYTF.

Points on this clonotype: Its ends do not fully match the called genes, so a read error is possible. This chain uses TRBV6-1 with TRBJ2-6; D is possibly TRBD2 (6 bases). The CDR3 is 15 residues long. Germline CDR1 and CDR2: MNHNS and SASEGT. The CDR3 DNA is TGTGCCATCAGTGAGTCGTTTGGCGGGGCCAACGTCATGACTTTC. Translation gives CAISESFGGANVMTF.

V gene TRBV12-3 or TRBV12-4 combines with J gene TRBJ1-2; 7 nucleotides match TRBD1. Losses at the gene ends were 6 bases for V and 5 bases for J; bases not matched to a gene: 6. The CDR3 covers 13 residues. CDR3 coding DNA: TGTGCCAGCAGCGAAATACAGGGGTATGGCTACACCTTC. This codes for CASSEIQGYGYTF.

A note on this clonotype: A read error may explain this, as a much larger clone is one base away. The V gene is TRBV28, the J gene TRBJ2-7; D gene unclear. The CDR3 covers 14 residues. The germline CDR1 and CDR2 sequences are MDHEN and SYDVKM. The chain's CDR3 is CASSSLVRFHELYF. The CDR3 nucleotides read TGTGCCAGCAGTTCCCTGGTCAGGTTCCACGAGCTGTACTTC.

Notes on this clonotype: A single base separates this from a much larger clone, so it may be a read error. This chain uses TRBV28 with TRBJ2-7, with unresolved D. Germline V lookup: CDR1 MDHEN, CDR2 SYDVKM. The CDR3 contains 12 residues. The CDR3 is CASTLKGSEQYF. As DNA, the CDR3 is TGTGCCAGCACTTTAAAAGGCAGCGAGCAGTACTTC.

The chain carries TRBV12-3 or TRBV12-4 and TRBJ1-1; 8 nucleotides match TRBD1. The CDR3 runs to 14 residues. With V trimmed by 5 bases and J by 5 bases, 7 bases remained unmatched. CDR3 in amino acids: CASSPTGGMTEAFF. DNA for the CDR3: TGTGCCAGCAGTCCCACAGGGGGGATGACTGAAGCTTTCTTT.

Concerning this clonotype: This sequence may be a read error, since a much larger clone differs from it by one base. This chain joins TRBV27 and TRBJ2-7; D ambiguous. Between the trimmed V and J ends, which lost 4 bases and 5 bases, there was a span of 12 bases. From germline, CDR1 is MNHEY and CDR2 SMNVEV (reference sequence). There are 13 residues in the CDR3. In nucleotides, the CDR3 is TGTGCCAGCAGTTCATCCAGACTCGACGAGCAGTACTTC. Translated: CASSSSRLDEQYF.

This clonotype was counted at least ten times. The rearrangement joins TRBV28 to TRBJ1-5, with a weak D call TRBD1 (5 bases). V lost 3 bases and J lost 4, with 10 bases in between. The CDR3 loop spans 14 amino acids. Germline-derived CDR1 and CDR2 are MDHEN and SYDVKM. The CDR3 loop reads CASSLAGNNQPQHF. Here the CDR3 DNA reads TGTGCCAGCAGTTTGGCAGGGAATAATCAGCCCCAGCATTTT.

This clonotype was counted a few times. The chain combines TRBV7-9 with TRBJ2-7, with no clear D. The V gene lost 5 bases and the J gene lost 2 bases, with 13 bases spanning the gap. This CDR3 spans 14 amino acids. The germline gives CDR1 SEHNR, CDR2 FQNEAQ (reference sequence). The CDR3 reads CASSERTSTYEQYF. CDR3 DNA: TGTGCCAGCAGCGAGAGGACCTCAACCTACGAGCAGTACTTC.

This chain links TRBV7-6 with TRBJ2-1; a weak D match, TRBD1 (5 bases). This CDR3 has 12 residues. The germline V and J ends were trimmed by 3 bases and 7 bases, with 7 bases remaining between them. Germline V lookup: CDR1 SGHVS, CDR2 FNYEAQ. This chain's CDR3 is CASSLDINEQFF. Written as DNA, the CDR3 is TGTGCCAGCAGCTTGGACATAAATGAGCAGTTCTTC.

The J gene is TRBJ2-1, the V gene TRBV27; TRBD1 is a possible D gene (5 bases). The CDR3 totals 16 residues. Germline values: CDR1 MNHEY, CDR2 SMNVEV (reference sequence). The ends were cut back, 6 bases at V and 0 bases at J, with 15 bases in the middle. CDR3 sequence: CASSPWGTRSYNEQFF. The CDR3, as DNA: TGTGCCAGCAGCCCTTGGGGCACCCGCTCCTACAATGAGCAGTTCTTC.

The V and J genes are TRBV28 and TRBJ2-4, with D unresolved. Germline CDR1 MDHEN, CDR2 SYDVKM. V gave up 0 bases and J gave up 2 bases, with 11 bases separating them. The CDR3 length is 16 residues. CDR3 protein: CASSLCCGSTKNIQYF. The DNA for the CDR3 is TGTGCCAGCAGTTTATGCTGCGGTTCGACCAAAAACATTCAGTACTTC.

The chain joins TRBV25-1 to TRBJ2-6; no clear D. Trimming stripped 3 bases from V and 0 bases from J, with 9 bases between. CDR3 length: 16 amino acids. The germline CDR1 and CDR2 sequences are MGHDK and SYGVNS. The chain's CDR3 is CASSEARGSGANVLTF. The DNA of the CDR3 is TGTGCCAGCAGTGAGGCCAGAGGCTCTGGGGCCAACGTCCTGACTTTC.

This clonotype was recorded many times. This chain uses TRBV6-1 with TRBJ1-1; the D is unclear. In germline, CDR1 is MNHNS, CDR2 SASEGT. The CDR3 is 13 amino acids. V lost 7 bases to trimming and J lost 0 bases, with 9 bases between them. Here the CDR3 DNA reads TGTGCCAGCATTAAGACTTTGAACACTGAAGCTTTCTTT. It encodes CASIKTLNTEAFF.

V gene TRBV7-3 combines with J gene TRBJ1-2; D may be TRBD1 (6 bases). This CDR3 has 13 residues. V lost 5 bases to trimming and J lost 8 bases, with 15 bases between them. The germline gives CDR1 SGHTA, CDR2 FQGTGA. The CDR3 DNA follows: TGTGCCAGCAGCGGAGGGGGACCGGAGGGCTACACCTTC. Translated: CASSGGGPEGYTF.

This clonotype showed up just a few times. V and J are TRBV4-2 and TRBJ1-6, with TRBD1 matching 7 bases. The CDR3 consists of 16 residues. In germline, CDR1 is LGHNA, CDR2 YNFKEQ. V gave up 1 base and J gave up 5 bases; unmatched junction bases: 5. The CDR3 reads CASSQVRQGDNSPLHF. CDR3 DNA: TGTGCCAGCAGCCAAGTTCGACAGGGAGATAATTCACCCCTCCACTTT.

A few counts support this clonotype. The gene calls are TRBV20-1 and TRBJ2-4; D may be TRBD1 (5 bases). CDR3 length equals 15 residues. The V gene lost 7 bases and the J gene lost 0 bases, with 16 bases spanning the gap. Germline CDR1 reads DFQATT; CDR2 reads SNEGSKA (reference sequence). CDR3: CSVLPRQKAKNIQYF. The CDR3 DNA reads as TGCAGTGTCCTCCCCCGACAGAAAGCCAAAAACATTCAGTACTTC.

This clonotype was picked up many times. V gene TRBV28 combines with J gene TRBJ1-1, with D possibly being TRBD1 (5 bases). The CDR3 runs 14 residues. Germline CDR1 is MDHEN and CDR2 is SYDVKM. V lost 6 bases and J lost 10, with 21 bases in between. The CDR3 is CASSPPEGRKAAFF. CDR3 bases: TGTGCCAGCAGCCCCCCAGAGGGGAGGAAGGCAGCTTTCTTT. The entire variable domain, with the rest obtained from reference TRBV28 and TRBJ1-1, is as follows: DVKVTQSSRYLVKRTGEKVFLECVQDMDHENMFWYRQDPGLGLRLIYFSYDVKMKEKGDIPEGYSVSREKKERFSLILESASTNQTSMYLCASSPPEGRKAAFFGQGTRLTVV.

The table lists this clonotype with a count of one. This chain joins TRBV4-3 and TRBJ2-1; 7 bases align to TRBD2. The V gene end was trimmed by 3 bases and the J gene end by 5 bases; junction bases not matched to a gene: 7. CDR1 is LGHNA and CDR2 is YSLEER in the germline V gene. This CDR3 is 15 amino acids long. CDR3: CASSHGGEGHNEQFF. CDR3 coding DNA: TGCGCCAGCAGCCATGGGGGGGAGGGCCACAATGAGCAGTTCTTC.

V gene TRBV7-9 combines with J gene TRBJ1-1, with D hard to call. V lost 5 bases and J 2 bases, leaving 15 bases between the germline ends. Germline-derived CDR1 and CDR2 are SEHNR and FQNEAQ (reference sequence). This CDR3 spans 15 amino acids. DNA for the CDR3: TGTGCCAGCAGCCGAGCCGGATCGGGCAACACTGAAGCTTTCTTT. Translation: CASSRAGSGNTEAFF.

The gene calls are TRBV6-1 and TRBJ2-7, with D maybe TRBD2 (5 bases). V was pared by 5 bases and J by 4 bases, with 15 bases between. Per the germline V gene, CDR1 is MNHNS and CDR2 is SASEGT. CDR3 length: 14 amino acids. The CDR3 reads CASSSPGLLYEQYF. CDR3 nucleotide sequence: TGTGCCAGCAGTTCCCCAGGACTGTTATACGAGCAGTACTTC.